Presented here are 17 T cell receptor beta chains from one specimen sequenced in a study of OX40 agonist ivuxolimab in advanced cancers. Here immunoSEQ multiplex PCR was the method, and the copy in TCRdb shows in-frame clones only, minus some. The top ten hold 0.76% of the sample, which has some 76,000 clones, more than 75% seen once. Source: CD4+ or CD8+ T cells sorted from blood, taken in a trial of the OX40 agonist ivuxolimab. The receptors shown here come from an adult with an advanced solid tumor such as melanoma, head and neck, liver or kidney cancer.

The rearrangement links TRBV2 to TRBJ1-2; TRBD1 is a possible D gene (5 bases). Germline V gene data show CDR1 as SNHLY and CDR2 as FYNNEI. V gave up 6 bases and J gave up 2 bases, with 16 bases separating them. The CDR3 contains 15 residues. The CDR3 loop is CASSLGQKINYGYTF. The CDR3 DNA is TGTGCCAGCAGCTTAGGACAAAAAATCAACTATGGCTACACCTTC.

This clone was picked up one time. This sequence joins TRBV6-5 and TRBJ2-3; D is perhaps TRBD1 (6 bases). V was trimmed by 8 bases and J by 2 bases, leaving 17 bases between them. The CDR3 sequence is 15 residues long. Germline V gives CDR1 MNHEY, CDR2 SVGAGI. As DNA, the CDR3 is TGTGCCAGCGCTAGAGGGGGAGCCGCCACAGATACGCAGTATTTT. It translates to CASARGGAATDTQYF.

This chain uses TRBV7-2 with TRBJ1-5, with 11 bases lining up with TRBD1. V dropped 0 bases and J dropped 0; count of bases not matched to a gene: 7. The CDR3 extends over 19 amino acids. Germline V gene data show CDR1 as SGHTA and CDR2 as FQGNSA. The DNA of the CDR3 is TGTGCCAGCAGCTTAGCGGACAGGGGGCGACCAACTAGCAATCAGCCCCAGCATTTT. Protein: CASSLADRGRPTSNQPQHF.

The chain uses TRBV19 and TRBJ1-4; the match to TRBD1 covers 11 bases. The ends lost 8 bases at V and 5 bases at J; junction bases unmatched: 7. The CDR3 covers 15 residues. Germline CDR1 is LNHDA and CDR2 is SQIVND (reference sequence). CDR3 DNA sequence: TGTGCCAGTGCGGACAGGGGGCCCGGAAATGAAAAACTGTTTTTT. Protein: CASADRGPGNEKLFF.

CDR3 in DNA: TGCAGCATCACCCGGGGTCAGGGAGCTTTCTTT. It encodes CSITRGQGAFF. The chain is built from TRBV29-1 and TRBJ1-1, with D possibly being TRBD1 (5 bases). This CDR3 is built from 11 residues. V was clipped by 8 bases and J by 10 bases, with 17 bases between them. Looked up from germline, CDR1 is SQVTM and CDR2 is ANQGSEA.

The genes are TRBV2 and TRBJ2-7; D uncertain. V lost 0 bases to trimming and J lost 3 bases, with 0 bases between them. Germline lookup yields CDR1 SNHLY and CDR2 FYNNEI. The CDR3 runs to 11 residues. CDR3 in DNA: TGTGCCAGCAGTGAAGCCTACGAGCAGTACTTC. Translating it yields CASSEAYEQYF.

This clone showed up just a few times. CDR3 DNA sequence: TGTGCCAGCAGCTTGGCAGGGAGGGTCGATGAAAAACTGTTTTTT. It specifies CASSLAGRVDEKLFF. The rearrangement links TRBV5-5 to TRBJ1-4, with a weak D call TRBD1 (5 bases). From germline, CDR1 is SGHKS and CDR2 YYEKEE (reference sequence). V was clipped by 0 bases and J by 6 bases, with 12 bases between them. The CDR3 covers 15 residues.

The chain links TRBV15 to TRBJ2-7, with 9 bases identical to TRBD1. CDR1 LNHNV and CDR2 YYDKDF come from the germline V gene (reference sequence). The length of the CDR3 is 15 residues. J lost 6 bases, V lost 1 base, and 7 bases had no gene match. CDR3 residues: CATSRAGTGSSEQYF. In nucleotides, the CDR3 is TGTGCCACCAGCAGAGCCGGGACAGGGAGTAGCGAGCAGTACTTC.

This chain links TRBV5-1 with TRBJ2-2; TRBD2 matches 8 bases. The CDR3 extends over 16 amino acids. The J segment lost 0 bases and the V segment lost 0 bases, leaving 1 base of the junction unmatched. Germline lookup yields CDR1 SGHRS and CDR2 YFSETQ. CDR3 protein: CASSLEAGANTGELFF. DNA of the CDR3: TGCGCCAGCAGCTTGGAAGCGGGGGCGAACACCGGGGAGCTGTTTTTT.

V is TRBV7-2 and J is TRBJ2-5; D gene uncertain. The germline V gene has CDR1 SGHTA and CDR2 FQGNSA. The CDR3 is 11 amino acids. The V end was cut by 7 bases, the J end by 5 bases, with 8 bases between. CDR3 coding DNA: TGTGCCAGCACCCTAATGGAGACCCAGTACTTC. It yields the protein CASTLMETQYF.

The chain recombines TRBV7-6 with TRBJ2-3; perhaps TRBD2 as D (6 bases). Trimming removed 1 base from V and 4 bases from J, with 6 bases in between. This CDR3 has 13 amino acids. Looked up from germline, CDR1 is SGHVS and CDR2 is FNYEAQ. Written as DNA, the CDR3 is TGTGCCAGCAGCTTAGGGGGGGCAGATACGCAGTATTTT. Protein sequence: CASSLGGADTQYF.

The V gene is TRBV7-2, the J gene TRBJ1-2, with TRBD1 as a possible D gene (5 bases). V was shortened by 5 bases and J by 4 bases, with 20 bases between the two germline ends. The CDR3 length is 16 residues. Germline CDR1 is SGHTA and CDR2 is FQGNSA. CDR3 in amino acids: CASSLVRTGRSYGYTF. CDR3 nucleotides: TGTGCCAGCAGCCTAGTTCGAACGGGACGATCCTATGGCTACACCTTC.

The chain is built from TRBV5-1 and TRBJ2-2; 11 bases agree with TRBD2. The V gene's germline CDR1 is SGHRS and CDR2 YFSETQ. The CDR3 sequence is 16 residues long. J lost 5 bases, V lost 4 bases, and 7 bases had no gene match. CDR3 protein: CASSPTLAGVTGELFF. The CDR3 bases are TGCGCCAGCAGCCCCACACTAGCGGGAGTTACCGGGGAGCTGTTTTTT.

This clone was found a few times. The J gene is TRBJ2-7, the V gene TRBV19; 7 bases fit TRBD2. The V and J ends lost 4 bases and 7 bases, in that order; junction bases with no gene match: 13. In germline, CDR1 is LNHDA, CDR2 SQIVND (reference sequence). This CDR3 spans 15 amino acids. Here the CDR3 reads CASSTIDAGEGEQYF. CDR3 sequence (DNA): TGTGCCAGTAGTACGATTGACGCCGGGGAGGGAGAGCAGTACTTC.

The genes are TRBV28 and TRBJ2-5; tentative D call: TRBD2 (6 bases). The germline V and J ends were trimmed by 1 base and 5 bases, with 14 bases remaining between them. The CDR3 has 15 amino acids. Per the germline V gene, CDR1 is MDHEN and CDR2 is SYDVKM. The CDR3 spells CASSLLEREKETQYF. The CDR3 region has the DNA TGTGCCAGCAGTTTATTAGAACGGGAGAAGGAGACCCAGTACTTC.

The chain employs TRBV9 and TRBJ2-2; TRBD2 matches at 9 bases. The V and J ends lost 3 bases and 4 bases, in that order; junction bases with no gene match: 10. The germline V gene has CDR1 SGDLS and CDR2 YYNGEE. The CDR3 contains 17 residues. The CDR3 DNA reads TGTGCCAGCAGCGCGAAAATTGGACTAGCGTCCACCGGGGAGCTGTTTTTT. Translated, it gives CASSAKIGLASTGELFF.

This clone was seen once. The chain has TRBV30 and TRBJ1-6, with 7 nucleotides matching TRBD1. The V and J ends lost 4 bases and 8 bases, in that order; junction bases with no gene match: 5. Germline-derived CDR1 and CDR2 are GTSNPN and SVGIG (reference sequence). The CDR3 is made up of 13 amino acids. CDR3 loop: CAWNDRADSPLHF. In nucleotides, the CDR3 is TGTGCCTGGAATGACAGGGCCGATTCACCCCTCCACTTT.